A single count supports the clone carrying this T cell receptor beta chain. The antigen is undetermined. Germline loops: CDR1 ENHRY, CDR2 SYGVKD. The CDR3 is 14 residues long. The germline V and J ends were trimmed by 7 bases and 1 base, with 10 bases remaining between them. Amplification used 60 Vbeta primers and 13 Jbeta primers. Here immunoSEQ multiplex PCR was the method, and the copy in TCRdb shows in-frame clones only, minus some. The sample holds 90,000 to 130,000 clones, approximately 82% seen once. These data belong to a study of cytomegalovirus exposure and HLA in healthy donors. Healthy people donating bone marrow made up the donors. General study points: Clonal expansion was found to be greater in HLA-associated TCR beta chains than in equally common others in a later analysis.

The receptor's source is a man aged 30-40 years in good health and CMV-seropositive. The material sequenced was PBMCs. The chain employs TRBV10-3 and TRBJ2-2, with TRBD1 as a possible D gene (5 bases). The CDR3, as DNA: TGTGCCATCAACCAAGGGGAGAACACCGGGGAGCTGTTTTTT. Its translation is CAINQGENTGELFF.